The 10 T cell receptor beta chains presented below share a single source sample, sequenced in a study of blood T cells in healthy people across ages. A sample-barcoded 5' primer and a J-beta primer mix were used in a second PCR of about 6 to 12 cycles. TCRdb re-called the 5' RACE reads through MiXCR, storing one row per CDR3 protein. The table records 1.4 million or so distinct CDR3 sequences, approximately 43% of them present only once. Sequenced material: blood. These receptors originate from a woman under 30 in good health.

This clonotype showed up just a few times. V and J are TRBV11-2 and TRBJ2-3; 8 bases fit TRBD1. CDR3 length: 15 residues. The junction had 10 bases not matched to a gene; V was cut back by 5 bases and J by 6 bases. Germline V gene sequence: CDR1 SGHAT, CDR2 FQNNGV. As DNA, the CDR3 is TGTGCCAGCAGCAGGACAGGGATGGTCACGGATACGCAGTATTTT. Protein product: CASSRTGMVTDTQYF.

This clonotype was seen only a few times. In DNA, the CDR3 is TGTGCCAGCAGCGCCCGGACAGGAGGCGAGCAGTACTTC. It yields the protein CASSARTGGEQYF. V usage is TRBV7-9 and J usage is TRBJ2-7; 7 bases map to TRBD1. Trimming removed 5 bases from V and 6 bases from J; junction bases left unmatched: 7. The CDR3 covers 13 residues. Germline assignment: CDR1 SEHNR and CDR2 FQNEAQ (reference sequence).

CDR3 nucleotides: TGTGCCAGCAGTTCCGGACAAGCGTACACAGATACGCAGTATTTT. Its protein is CASSSGQAYTDTQYF. The chain uses TRBV6-2 or TRBV6-3 and TRBJ2-3; D possibly corresponds to TRBD1 (5 bases). In germline, CDR1 is MNHEY, CDR2 SVGEGT. Trimming cost V 4 bases and J 2 bases, with 13 bases left between them. The CDR3 length is 15 residues.

This sequence joins TRBV20-1 and TRBJ1-2, with 9 bases identical to TRBD1. Germline V gene lookup returns CDR1 DFQATT and CDR2 SNEGSKA (reference sequence). The V segment lost 4 bases and the J segment 5 bases; nucleotides outside the gene matches: 14. This CDR3 region has 16 residues. The CDR3 here is CSATQGASDGTYGYTF. The CDR3 coding sequence is TGCAGTGCTACACAGGGGGCTTCGGACGGTACATATGGCTACACCTTC.

V is TRBV10-3 and J is TRBJ2-7; D remains unclear. The CDR3 sequence is 12 residues long. Germline V lookup: CDR1 ENHRY, CDR2 SYGVKD. Trimming took 5 bases from V and 4 from J, leaving 9 bases between them. Written as DNA, the CDR3 is TGTGCCATCAGTTCAGTGAATTACGAGCAGTACTTC. It yields the protein CAISSVNYEQYF.

As for this clonotype: An end of the junction does not agree with germline; a read error may underlie this. The chain carries TRBV29-1 and TRBJ2-1, with TRBD2 matching 9 bases. From germline, CDR1 is SQVTM and CDR2 ANQGSEA. This CDR3 contains 14 residues. The chain's CDR3 is CGVVLAGTYNEQFF. DNA for the CDR3: TGCGGCGTTGTCCTAGCGGGGACCTACAATGAGCAGTTCTTC.

The rearrangement links TRBV7-9 to TRBJ2-5; D might be TRBD2 (6 bases). The J call is doubtful: the DNA matches TRBJ2-7 better. Germline CDR1 is SEHNR and CDR2 is FQNEAQ (reference sequence). CDR3 size: 17 residues. CDR3 nucleotides: TGTGCCAGCAGCGAAGCGGGCGTCCTAGTGATTTCCTACGAGCAGTACTTC. It is translated as CASSEAGVLVISYEQYF.

This clonotype has just a few counts. The rearrangement joins TRBV6-2 or TRBV6-3 to TRBJ2-7; D gene uncertain. V was cut by 6 bases and J by 0 bases, with 15 bases left in between. The CDR3 totals 15 residues. In germline, CDR1 is MNHEY, CDR2 SVGEGT. This chain's CDR3 is CASSRRLRNSYEQYF. The CDR3 DNA reads as TGTGCCAGCAGCCGCCGCCTCAGGAACTCCTACGAGCAGTACTTC.

The gene calls are TRBV6-1 and TRBJ1-4; D gene uncertain. Per the germline V gene, CDR1 is MNHNS and CDR2 is SASEGT. The CDR3 loop spans 15 amino acids. Trimming took off 8 bases at V and 0 bases at J, with 13 bases between the two ends. CDR3 amino acids: CASRRSGTTNEKLFF. Here the CDR3 DNA reads TGTGCCAGCCGAAGATCGGGAACAACTAATGAAAAACTGTTTTTT.

This clonotype has more than one count but fewer than ten. The chain has TRBV20-1 and TRBJ2-3, with 7 bases fitting TRBD2. The ends lost 3 bases at V and 3 bases at J; junction bases unmatched: 12. From germline, CDR1 is DFQATT and CDR2 SNEGSKA (reference sequence). This CDR3 region has 16 residues. CDR3 nucleotide sequence: TGCAGTGCTAGGGATGGAGGAACCGGGAGGACAGATACGCAGTATTTT. Translating gives CSARDGGTGRTDTQYF.